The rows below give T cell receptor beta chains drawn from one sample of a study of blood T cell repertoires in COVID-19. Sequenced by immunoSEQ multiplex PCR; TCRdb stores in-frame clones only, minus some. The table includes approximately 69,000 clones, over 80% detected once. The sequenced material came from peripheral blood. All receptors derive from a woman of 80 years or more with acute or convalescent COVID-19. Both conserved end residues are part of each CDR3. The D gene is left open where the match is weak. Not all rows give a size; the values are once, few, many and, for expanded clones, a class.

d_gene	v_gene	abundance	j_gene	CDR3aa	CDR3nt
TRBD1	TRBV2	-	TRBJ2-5	CASAPNRGPQETQYF	TGTGCCAGCGCACCGAACAGGGGACCCCAAGAGACCCAGTACTTC
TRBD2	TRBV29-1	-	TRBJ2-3	CSVIIAGGLIDTQYF	TGCAGCGTTATAATAGCGGGAGGGCTTATAGATACGCAGTATTTT
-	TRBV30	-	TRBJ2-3	CAWSARVSSTDTQYF	TGTGCCTGGAGTGCCAGGGTTAGTAGCACAGATACGCAGTATTTT
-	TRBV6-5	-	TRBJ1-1	CASSRVTENTEAFF	TGTGCCAGCAGTCGAGTCACAGAAAACACTGAAGCTTTCTTT
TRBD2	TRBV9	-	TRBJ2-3	CASSVLPSGGPTSTDTQYF	TGTGCCAGCAGCGTATTACCGAGCGGGGGCCCTACCAGCACAGATACGCAGTATTTT
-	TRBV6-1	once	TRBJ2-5	CASSEQAGGLGETQYF	TGTGCCAGCAGTGAACAAGCGGGCGGCCTGGGGGAGACCCAGTACTTC
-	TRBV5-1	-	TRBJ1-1	CASSLFGRTTNTEAFF	TGCGCCAGCAGCTTGTTCGGGCGGACAACTAACACTGAAGCTTTCTTT
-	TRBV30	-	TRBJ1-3	CAWSVASGNTIYF	TGTGCCTGGAGTGTGGCCTCTGGAAACACCATATATTTT
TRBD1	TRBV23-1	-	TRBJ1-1	CAARRGQDHQNTEAFF	TGCGCCGCTCGGCGGGGACAGGACCATCAGAACACTGAAGCTTTCTTT
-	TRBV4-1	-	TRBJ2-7	CASSRRDRFYEQYF	TGCGCCAGCAGTAGGAGGGACAGATTCTACGAGCAGTACTTC
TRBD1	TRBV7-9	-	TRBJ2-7	CASSSDRAGEQYF	TGTGCCAGCAGCTCGGACAGGGCAGGGGAGCAGTACTTC
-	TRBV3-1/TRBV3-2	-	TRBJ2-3	CASSQDRLSRTDTQYF	TGTGCCAGCAGCCAAGATCGACTAAGCCGCACAGATACGCAGTATTTT
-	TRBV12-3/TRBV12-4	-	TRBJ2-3	CASSYPDSDTQYF	TGTGCCAGCAGTTATCCCGACTCAGATACGCAGTATTTT
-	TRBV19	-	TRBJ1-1	CASRTGIGNTEAFF	TGTGCCAGCCGAACAGGGATAGGGAACACTGAAGCTTTCTTT
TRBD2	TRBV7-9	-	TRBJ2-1	CASSLGGLTSGRDNEQFF	TGTGCCAGCAGCTTAGGAGGCCTAACTAGCGGGAGAGACAATGAGCAGTTCTTC
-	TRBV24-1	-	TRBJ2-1	CATSDFSSDSYNEQFF	TGTGCCACCAGTGATTTCTCTTCGGACAGTTACAATGAGCAGTTCTTC
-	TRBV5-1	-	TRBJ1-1	CASSPDNMNTEAFF	TGCGCCAGCAGCCCGGACAATATGAACACTGAAGCTTTCTTT
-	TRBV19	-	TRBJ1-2	CASSTPGHTFGYTF	TGTGCCAGTAGTACCCCGGGACACACGTTTGGCTACACCTTC
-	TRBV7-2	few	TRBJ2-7	CASSSSRLDYEQYF	TGTGCCAGCAGCTCTAGCCGACTGGACTACGAGCAGTACTTC
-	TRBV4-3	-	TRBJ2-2	CASCLVGRGRSTGELFF	TGCGCCAGCTGCCTCGTGGGGAGGGGGAGAAGCACGGGGGAGCTGTTTTTT
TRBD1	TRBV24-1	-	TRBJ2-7	CATSLTGAYEQYF	TGTGCCACCAGTCTGACAGGGGCCTACGAGCAGTACTTC
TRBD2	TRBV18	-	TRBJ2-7	CASSPRLAGGVDEQYF	TGTGCCAGCTCACCAAGACTAGCGGGAGGGGTCGACGAGCAGTACTTC
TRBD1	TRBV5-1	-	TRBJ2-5	CASSLAGGQETQYF	TGCGCCAGCAGCTTGGCAGGGGGACAAGAGACCCAGTACTTC
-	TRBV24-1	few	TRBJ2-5	CATSDPGPGQETQYF	TGTGCCACCAGTGACCCAGGGCCAGGCCAAGAGACCCAGTACTTC
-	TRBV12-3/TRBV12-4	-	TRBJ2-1	CASSPEFNEQFF	TGTGCCAGCAGTCCTGAGTTCAATGAGCAGTTCTTC
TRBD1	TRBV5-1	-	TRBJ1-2	CASSPGQVGLYGYTF	TGCGCCAGCAGCCCGGGACAGGTGGGACTCTATGGCTACACCTTC
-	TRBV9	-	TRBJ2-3	CASSVAGYTDTQYF	TGTGCCAGCAGCGTAGCCGGGTACACAGATACGCAGTATTTT
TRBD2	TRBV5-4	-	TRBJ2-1	CASSLASGRGGQFF	TGTGCCAGCAGCTTGGCGAGCGGGAGGGGAGGGCAGTTCTTC
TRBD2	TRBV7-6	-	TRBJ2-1	CASSLAHRVSGRDEQFF	TGTGCCAGCAGCTTAGCCCATCGTGTTAGCGGGAGGGATGAGCAGTTCTTC
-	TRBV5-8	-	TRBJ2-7	CATTRLVEQYF	TGTGCCACTACGAGGCTGGTCGAGCAGTACTTC
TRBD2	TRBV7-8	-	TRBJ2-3	CASSYPSGLAGGRTDTQYF	TGTGCCAGCAGCTACCCGTCTGGGCTAGCGGGAGGGAGGACAGATACGCAGTATTTT
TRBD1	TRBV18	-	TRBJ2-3	CASIPGTGMADTQYF	TGTGCCAGCATCCCCGGGACAGGGATGGCAGATACGCAGTATTTT